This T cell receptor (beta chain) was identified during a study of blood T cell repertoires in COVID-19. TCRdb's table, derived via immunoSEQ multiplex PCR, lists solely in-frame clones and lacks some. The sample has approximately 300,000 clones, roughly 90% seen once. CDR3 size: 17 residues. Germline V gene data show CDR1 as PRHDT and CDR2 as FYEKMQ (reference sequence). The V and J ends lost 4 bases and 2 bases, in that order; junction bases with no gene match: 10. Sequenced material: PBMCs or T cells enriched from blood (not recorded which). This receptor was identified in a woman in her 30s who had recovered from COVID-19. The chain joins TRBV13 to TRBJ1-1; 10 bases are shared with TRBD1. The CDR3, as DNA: TGTGCCAGCAGCTGGGAGCCGGGACAGGGGTACAACACTGAAGCTTTCTTT. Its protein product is CASSWEPGQGYNTEAFF.